This T cell receptor beta chain was sequenced for a study of human T cells and chemical hapten exposure (dated by TCRdb to the early 2020s). Notes on the research overall: For sensitization, 2% DPC in acetone was applied to a roughly 2 cm by roughly 2 cm area of upper inner arm skin. The study tracked peripheral blood TCR repertoire changes in vivo during primary and secondary sensitization to the hapten diphenylcyclopropenone (DPC) in alopecia patients. The mostly female patient cohort included alopecia areata with under or over 50% scalp involvement, alopecia totalis and alopecia universalis. The libraries were sequenced as a pool, and the TCR yield per sample differed mostly because of small variations in library volumes within the pool. Patch testing was done on the upper back using Finn chambers containing 0.01% DPC, and results were scored after 6 days according to International Contact Dermatitis Research Group standards. Blood samples were taken from patients before sensitization (week 0) and at 2, 6 and about 24 weeks after DPC sensitization. About 30 alopecia patients provided blood for TCR sequencing at one to four time points (pre-sensitization, 2, 6 and 24 weeks). Weekly therapeutic DPC doses were additionally applied to the scalp of patients throughout the roughly 23-week study period.

General findings and caveats noted by the study authors: Significantly more large CDR3 similarity clusters were formed by expanded TCRs than by pre-sensitization or healthy control sets, consistent with antigen-driven responses. A positive correlation was found between the number of PT1 expanded TCRs and patch test score, with significance reached at thresholds 8, 16 and 32 but not 4. DPC sensitization did not change how many TCRs were above 1 in 1000 frequency, and no evidence was found of alterations in global repertoire structure. All patients had alopecia, a presumed autoimmune disease, so their immune response might differ from that of healthy individuals. After repeated subsampling, the strength of the expansion versus patch-test correlation and the threshold at which it became significant changed.

The time point label, as the study defines it: pre-sensitization, week 0. The sample's treatment or condition label, decoded: therapeutic diphenylcyclopropenone sensitization with weekly scalp DPC. Blood at each patch-test visit was drawn before the patch test was applied. Patients were considered eligible if aged 18 to 70, diagnosed with alopecia and deemed suitable for DPC therapy, and patients were excluded if pregnant. Total RNA was isolated from unfractionated whole blood collected in Tempus Blood RNA tubes. Library generation was performed with RACE. These reads were obtained on a NextSeq 500. During library preparation, unique molecular identifiers were attached to individual cDNA molecules so that TCRs could be counted quantitatively and reproducibly. For every blood RNA sample, sequencing covered both the TCR alpha and TCR beta chains. The authors' pipeline ran thus. Samples had a median of approximately 93,000 TCRs, with a range from roughly 23,224 to 750,000. V, J and CDR3 annotation of the TCR reads was performed with the Decombinator software suite. To make PS versus PT1 abundance plots, every sample was subsampled to the same number of TCRs (28,000). Expanded TCRs were defined as absent before sensitization and observed at least eight times at the 2-week time point. TCRdb handled the public reads itself, with Q25 trimming in fastp and clone calling in MiXCR, and kept productive beta chains. Every distinct CDR3 protein forms one entry, paired with its most common genes and DNA. The V and J calls come from TCRdb's annotation, not from the publication. For this sample the table gives 180,000 or so distinct CDR3 sequences, of which 25% to 35% were detected only once. The top ten clones comprise roughly 3% of the sample.

This clonotype was observed a few times. The specificity of this receptor is unknown. No much larger clone exists at a distance of one base, and base qualities are not known. Sample: whole blood, taken in connection with sensitization to the hapten diphenylcyclopropenone (DPC). This TCR derives from a woman aged 25 to 39 with alopecia areata. Some clones in this sample may be carry-over from other donors' samples.

In nucleotides, the sequence is TGTGCCAGCGGCCGCCAGATCTATGGCTACACCTTC. Translated, it gives CASGRQIYGYTF. The rearranged segments are TRBV12-3 or TRBV12-4 and TRBJ1-2, with the identity of the D gene unclear. The V end loses 8 bases and the J end loses 4 bases, and a stretch of 11 bases separates them. CDR3 length: 12 amino acids, cysteine to phenylalanine. Just the 36-base CDR3 DNA is kept, in frame starting at base 1.